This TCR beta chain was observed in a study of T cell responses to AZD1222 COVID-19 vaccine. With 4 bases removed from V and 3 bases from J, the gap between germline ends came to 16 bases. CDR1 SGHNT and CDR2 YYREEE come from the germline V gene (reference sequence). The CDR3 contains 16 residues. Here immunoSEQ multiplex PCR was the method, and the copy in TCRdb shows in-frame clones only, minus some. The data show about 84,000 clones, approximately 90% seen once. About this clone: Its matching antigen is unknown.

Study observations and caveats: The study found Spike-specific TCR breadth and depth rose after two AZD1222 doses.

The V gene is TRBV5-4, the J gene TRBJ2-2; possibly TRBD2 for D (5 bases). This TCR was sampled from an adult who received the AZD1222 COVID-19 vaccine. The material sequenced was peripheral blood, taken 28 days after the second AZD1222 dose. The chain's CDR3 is CASSRGRGSDTGELFF. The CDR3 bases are TGTGCCAGCAGCCGCGGCCGGGGTTCGGACACCGGGGAGCTGTTTTTT. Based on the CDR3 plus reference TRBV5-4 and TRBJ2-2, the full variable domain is ETGVTQSPTHLIKTRGQQVTLRCSSQSGHNTVSWYQQALGQGPQFIFQYYREEENGRGNFPPRFSGLQFPNYSSELNVNALELDDSALYLCASSRGRGSDTGELFFGEGSRLTVL.